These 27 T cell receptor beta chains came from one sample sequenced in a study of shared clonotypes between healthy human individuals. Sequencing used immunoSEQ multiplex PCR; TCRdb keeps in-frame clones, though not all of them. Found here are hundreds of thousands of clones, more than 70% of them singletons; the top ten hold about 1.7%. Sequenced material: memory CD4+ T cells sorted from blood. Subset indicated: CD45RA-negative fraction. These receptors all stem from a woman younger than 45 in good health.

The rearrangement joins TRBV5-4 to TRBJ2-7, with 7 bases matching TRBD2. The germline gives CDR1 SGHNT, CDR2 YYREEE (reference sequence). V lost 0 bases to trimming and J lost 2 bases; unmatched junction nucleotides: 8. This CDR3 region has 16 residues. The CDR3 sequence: CASSLAGTKAPYEQYF. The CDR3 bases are TGTGCCAGCAGCTTGGCCGGGACTAAGGCCCCCTACGAGCAGTACTTC.

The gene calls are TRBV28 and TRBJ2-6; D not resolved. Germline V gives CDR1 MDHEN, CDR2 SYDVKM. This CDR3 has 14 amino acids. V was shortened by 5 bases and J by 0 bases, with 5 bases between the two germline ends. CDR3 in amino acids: CASSADSGANVLTF. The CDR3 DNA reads TGTGCCAGCAGTGCAGACTCTGGGGCCAACGTCCTGACTTTC. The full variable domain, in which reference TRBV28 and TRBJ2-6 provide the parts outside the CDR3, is DVKVTQSSRYLVKRTGEKVFLECVQDMDHENMFWYRQDPGLGLRLIYFSYDVKMKEKGDIPEGYSVSREKKERFSLILESASTNQTSMYLCASSADSGANVLTFGAGSRLTVL.

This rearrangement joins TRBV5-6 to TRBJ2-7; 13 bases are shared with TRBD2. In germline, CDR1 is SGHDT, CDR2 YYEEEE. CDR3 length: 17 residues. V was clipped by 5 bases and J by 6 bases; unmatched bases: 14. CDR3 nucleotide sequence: TGTGCCAGCAGTGATAGGACTAGCGGGAGTTTATTTGTCGAGCAGTACTTC. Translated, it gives CASSDRTSGSLFVEQYF.

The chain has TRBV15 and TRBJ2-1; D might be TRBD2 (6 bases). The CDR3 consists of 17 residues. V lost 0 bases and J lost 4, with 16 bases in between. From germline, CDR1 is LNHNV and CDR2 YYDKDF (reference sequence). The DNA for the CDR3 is TGTGCCACCAGCAGAGACCCCCCTGGGGAGGTGTACAATGAGCAGTTCTTC. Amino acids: CATSRDPPGEVYNEQFF.

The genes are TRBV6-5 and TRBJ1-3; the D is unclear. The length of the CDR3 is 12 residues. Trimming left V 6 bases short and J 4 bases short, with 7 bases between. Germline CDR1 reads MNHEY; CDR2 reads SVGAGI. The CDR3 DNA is TGTGCCAGCAGCCAGACAGGAAACACCATATATTTT. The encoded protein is CASSQTGNTIYF.

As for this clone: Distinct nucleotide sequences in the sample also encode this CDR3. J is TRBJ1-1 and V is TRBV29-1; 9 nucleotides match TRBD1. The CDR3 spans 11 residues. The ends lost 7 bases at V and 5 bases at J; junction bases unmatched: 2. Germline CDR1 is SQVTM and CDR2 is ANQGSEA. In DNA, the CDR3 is TGCAGCGCCGGACAGGGGACTGAAGCTTTCTTT. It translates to CSAGQGTEAFF.

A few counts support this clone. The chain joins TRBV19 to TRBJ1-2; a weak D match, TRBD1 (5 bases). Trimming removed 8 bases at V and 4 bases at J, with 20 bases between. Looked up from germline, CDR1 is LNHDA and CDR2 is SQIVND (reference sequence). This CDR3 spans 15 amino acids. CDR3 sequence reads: CASSVPRGAGYGYTF. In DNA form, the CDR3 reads TGTGCCAGTTCCGTTCCCCGGGGCGCAGGCTATGGCTACACCTTC. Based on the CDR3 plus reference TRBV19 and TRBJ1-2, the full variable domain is DGGITQSPKYLFRKEGQNVTLSCEQNLNHDAMYWYRQDPGQGLRLIYYSQIVNDFQKGDIAEGYSVSREKKESFPLTVTSAQKNPTAFYLCASSVPRGAGYGYTFGSGTRLTVV.

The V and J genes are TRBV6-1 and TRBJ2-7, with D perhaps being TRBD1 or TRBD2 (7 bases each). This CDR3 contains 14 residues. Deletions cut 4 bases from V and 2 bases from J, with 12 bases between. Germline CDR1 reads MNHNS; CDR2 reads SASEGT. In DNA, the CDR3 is TGTGCCAGCAGTGGACAGGGAGGGGCCTACGAGCAGTACTTC. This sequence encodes CASSGQGGAYEQYF.

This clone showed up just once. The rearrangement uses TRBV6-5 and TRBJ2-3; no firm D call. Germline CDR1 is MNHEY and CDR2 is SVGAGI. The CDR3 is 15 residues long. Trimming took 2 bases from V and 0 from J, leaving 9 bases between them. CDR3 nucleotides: TGTGCCAGCAGTTACGGCAATCCGAGCACAGATACGCAGTATTTT. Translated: CASSYGNPSTDTQYF.

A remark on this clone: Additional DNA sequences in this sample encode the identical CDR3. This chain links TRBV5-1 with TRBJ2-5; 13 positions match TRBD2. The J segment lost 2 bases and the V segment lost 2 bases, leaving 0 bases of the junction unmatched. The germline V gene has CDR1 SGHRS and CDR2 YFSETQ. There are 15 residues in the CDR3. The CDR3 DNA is TGCGCCAGCAGCTTACTAGCGGGAGGGCAAGAGACCCAGTACTTC. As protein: CASSLLAGGQETQYF.

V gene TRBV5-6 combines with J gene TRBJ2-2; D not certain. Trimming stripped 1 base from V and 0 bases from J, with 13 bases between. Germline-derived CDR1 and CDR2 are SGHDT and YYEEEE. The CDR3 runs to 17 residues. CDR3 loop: CASSLFALRANTGELFF. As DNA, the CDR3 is TGTGCCAGCAGCTTGTTTGCGCTCAGAGCGAACACCGGGGAGCTGTTTTTT.

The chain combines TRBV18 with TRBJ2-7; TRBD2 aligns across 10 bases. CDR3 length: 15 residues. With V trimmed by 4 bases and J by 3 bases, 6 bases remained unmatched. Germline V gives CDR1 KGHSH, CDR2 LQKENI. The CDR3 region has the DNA TGTGCCAGCTCACACCCGGCTAGCGGGGGCTACGAGCAGTACTTC. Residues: CASSHPASGGYEQYF.

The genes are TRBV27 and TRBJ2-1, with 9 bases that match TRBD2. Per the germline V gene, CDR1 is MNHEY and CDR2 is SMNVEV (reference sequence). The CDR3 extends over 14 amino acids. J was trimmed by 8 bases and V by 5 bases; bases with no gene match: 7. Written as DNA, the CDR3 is TGTGCCAGCAGTCTTCGGACTAGCGTCGATGAGCAGTTCTTC. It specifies CASSLRTSVDEQFF.

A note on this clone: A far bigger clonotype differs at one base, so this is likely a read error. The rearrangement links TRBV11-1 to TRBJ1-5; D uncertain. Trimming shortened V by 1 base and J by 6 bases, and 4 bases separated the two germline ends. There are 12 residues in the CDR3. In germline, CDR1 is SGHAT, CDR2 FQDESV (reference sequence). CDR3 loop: CASSLEGQPQHF. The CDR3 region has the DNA TGTGCCAGCAGCTTAGAAGGTCAGCCCCAGCATTTT.

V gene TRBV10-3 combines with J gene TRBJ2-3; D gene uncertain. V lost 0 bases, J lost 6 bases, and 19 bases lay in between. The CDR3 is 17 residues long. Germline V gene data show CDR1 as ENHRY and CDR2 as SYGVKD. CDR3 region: CAISESGILHDGDTQYF. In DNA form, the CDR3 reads TGTGCCATCAGTGAGTCAGGTATACTCCACGATGGGGATACGCAGTATTTT.

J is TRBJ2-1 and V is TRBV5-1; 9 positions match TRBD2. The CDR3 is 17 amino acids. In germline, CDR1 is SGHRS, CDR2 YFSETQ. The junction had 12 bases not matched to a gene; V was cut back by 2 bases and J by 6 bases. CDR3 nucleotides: TGCGCCAGCAGCTTCGGTAGCGGGAGTATCACAGTCAATGAGCAGTTCTTC. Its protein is CASSFGSGSITVNEQFF.

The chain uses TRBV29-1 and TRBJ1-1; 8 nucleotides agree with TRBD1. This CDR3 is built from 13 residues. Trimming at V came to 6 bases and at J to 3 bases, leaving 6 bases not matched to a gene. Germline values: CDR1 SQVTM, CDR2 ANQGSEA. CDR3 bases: TGCAGCGTCGCAACGACAGGGGACACTGAAGCTTTCTTT. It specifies CSVATTGDTEAFF.

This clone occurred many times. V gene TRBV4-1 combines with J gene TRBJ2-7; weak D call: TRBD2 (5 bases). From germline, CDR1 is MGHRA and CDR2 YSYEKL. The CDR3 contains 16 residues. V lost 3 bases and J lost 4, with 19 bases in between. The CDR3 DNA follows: TGCGCCAGCAGCCATGGCTTATATGGGGAGATTTACGAGCAGTACTTC. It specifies CASSHGLYGEIYEQYF.

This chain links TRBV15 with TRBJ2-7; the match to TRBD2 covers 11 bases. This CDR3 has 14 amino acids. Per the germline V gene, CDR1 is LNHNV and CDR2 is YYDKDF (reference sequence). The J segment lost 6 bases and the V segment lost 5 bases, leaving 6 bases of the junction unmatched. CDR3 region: CATSRHTSGGEQYF. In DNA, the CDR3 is TGTGCCACCAGCCGCCATACTAGCGGGGGCGAGCAGTACTTC.

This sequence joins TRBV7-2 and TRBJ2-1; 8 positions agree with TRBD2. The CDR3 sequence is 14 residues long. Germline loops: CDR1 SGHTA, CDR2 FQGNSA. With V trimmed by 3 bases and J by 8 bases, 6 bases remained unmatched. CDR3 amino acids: CASSFQRGNYEQFF. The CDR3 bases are TGTGCCAGCAGCTTCCAGCGGGGGAACTATGAGCAGTTCTTC.

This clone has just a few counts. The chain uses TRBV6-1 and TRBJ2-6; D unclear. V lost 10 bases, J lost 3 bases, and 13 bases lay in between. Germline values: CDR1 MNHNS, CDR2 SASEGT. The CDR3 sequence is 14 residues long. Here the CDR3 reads CATPVADGANVLTF. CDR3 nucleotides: TGTGCCACCCCGGTGGCCGATGGGGCCAACGTCCTGACTTTC.

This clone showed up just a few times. The CDR3 sequence is CASSLLAGGPDTQYF. DNA of the CDR3: TGTGCCAGCAGTTTACTAGCGGGAGGGCCAGATACGCAGTATTTT. V usage is TRBV28 and J usage is TRBJ2-3, with 12 bases lining up with TRBD2. Germline CDR1 MDHEN, CDR2 SYDVKM. V lost 2 bases, J lost 4 bases, and 1 base stayed unmatched. The CDR3 runs to 15 residues.

CDR3 in DNA: TGTGCCAGTAGTAAACTAGCGGTAAGCTCCTACAATGAGCAGTTCTTC. Translation: CASSKLAVSSYNEQFF. This chain links TRBV19 with TRBJ2-1; 8 bases line up with TRBD2. CDR3 size: 16 residues. Germline V lookup: CDR1 LNHDA, CDR2 SQIVND (reference sequence). V was clipped by 4 bases and J by 0 bases; unmatched bases: 5.

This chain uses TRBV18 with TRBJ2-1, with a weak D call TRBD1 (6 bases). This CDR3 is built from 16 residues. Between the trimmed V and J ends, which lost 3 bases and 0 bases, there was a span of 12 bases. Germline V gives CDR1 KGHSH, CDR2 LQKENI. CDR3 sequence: CASSPVQGSSYNEQFF. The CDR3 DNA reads TGTGCCAGCTCACCGGTACAGGGCAGCTCCTACAATGAGCAGTTCTTC.

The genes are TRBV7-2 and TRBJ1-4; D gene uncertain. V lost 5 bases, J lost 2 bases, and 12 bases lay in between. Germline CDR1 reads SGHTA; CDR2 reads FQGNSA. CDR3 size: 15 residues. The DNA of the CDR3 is TGTGCCAGCAGCGATATCCGTAGGACTAATGAAAAACTGTTTTTT. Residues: CASSDIRRTNEKLFF.

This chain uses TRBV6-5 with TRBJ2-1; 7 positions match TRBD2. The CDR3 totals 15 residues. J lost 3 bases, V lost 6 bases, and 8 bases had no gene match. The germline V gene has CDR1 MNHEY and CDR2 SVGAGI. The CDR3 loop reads CASSSGSGYYNEQFF. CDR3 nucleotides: TGTGCCAGCAGCTCGGGTAGCGGGTACTACAATGAGCAGTTCTTC.

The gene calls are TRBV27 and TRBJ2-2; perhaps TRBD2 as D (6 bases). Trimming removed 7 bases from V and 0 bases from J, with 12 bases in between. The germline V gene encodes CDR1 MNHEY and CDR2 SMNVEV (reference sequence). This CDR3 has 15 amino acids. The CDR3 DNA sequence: TGTGCCAGCACCCGGAGGGTCACGAACACCGGGGAGCTGTTTTTT. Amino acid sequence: CASTRRVTNTGELFF.